These T cell receptor beta chains were read from a single sample in a study of neurological immune-mediated disorders. TCRdb processed the 5' RACE reads anew with MiXCR; each CDR3 protein has one entry. Here the sample spans 93,000 or so distinct CDR3 sequences, more than 10% being singletons. Material: PBMCs. The origin of the receptors is a female donor with HTLV-1-associated myelopathy (HAM/TSP). The CDR3 runs from the conserved cysteine through the conserved F or W. The order of the fields is clone size, D gene, V gene, J gene, CDR3 DNA, CDR3 protein. A D gene is named only where the DNA matches it firmly. The size entry is marked missing in some rows and otherwise reads once, few, many or a size class.

clone size: -; D gene: -; V gene: TRBV28; J gene: TRBJ2-2; CDR3 DNA: TGTGCCAGCAGCGAACATGTTCCAAACACCGGGGAGCTGTTTTTT; CDR3 protein: CASSEHVPNTGELFF
clone size: once; D gene: -; V gene: TRBV5-1; J gene: TRBJ2-1; CDR3 DNA: TGCGCCAGCAGCCATGTCTCAGGGGAAAATGAGCAGTTCTTC; CDR3 protein: CASSHVSGENEQFF
clone size: many; D gene: -; V gene: TRBV20-1; J gene: TRBJ2-7; CDR3 DNA: TGCAGTGCTAGAGACCTAGTTAGCTCCTACGAGCAGTACTTC; CDR3 protein: CSARDLVSSYEQYF
clone size: many; D gene: TRBD2; V gene: TRBV5-1; J gene: TRBJ2-1; CDR3 DNA: TGCGCCAGCAGCCCTGGACTAGCGGGGGGCCCCGGATACAATGAGCAGTTCTTC; CDR3 protein: CASSPGLAGGPGYNEQFF
clone size: few; D gene: -; V gene: TRBV28; J gene: TRBJ2-1; CDR3 DNA: TGTGCCAGCAGTTCAGGGGGGACCGGGAAGTACAATGAGCAGTTCTTC; CDR3 protein: CASSSGGTGKYNEQFF
clone size: many; D gene: TRBD2; V gene: TRBV29-1; J gene: TRBJ2-7; CDR3 DNA: TGCAGCGTTAGCGGGGACCGCTACGAGCAGTACTTC; CDR3 protein: CSVSGDRYEQYF
clone size: many; D gene: TRBD1; V gene: TRBV5-1; J gene: TRBJ1-1; CDR3 DNA: TGCGCCAGCAGCTTGGTTCCCCCCGGATCACAGGGGTACGGGAACACTGAAGCTTTCTTT; CDR3 protein: CASSLVPPGSQGYGNTEAFF
clone size: many; D gene: TRBD2; V gene: TRBV20-1; J gene: TRBJ2-1; CDR3 DNA: TGCAGTGCTGAAGCGGGGGGCTCCTACAATGAGCAGTTCTTC; CDR3 protein: CSAEAGGSYNEQFF
clone size: many; D gene: -; V gene: TRBV5-1; J gene: TRBJ2-7; CDR3 DNA: TGCGCCAGCAGCCATCCTGCTTCGACAGGTTCCTACGAGCAGTACTTC; CDR3 protein: CASSHPASTGSYEQYF
clone size: many; D gene: -; V gene: TRBV20-1; J gene: TRBJ2-7; CDR3 DNA: TGCAGTGCTAGAGGAGACCGATTCTACGAGCAGTACTTC; CDR3 protein: CSARGDRFYEQYF
clone size: many; D gene: -; V gene: TRBV11-2; J gene: TRBJ2-3; CDR3 DNA: TGTGCCAGCAGCGCGTACCTAGTGGGGGCGTGGGATACGCAGTATTTT; CDR3 protein: CASSAYLVGAWDTQYF
clone size: many; D gene: TRBD2; V gene: TRBV5-1; J gene: TRBJ2-4; CDR3 DNA: TGCGCCAGCACTCGGGGGGAGCCGAAAAACATTCAGTACTTC; CDR3 protein: CASTRGEPKNIQYF
clone size: many; D gene: TRBD1; V gene: TRBV15; J gene: TRBJ1-6; CDR3 DNA: TGTGCCACCAGCAGAGGCGGGACAGGGAATTCACCCCTCCACTTT; CDR3 protein: CATSRGGTGNSPLHF
clone size: many; D gene: -; V gene: TRBV12-5; J gene: TRBJ2-2; CDR3 DNA: TGTGCTAGTGAGTCAAACACCGGGGAGCTGTTTTTT; CDR3 protein: CASESNTGELFF
clone size: -; D gene: -; V gene: TRBV7-9; J gene: TRBJ1-6; CDR3 DNA: TGTGCCAGCAGCTTATGGCAGGGTAACCTCCACTTT; CDR3 protein: CASSLWQGNLHF
clone size: many; D gene: -; V gene: TRBV7-9; J gene: TRBJ2-7; CDR3 DNA: TGTGCCAGCAGCGGGACCCGCAGGGACTCCTACGAGCAGTACTTC; CDR3 protein: CASSGTRRDSYEQYF
clone size: many; D gene: TRBD1; V gene: TRBV12-3/TRBV12-4; J gene: TRBJ1-1; CDR3 DNA: TGTGCCAGCAGTCCGCATAGGGGGGACAGCATGAACACTGAAGCTTTCTTT; CDR3 protein: CASSPHRGDSMNTEAFF
clone size: many; D gene: TRBD2; V gene: TRBV5-6; J gene: TRBJ2-7; CDR3 DNA: TGTGCCAGCAGCTTGGGAGCGGGGGCCTACGAGCAGTACTTC; CDR3 protein: CASSLGAGAYEQYF
clone size: few; D gene: TRBD1; V gene: TRBV11-3; J gene: TRBJ1-5; CDR3 DNA: TGTGCCAGCAGCACCCCCCGGACAGGAGCTTATAGCAATCAGCCCCAGCATTTT; CDR3 protein: CASSTPRTGAYSNQPQHF
clone size: -; D gene: -; V gene: TRBV27; J gene: TRBJ1-6; CDR3 DNA: TGTGCCAGCAGCCGCGGGGGGGCCGATTCACCCCTCCACTTT; CDR3 protein: CASSRGGADSPLHF
clone size: many; D gene: -; V gene: TRBV2; J gene: TRBJ2-2; CDR3 DNA: TGTGCCAGCGAGGAGGTGGGGTGGATCCCGAACACCGGGGAGCTGTTTTTT; CDR3 protein: CASEEVGWIPNTGELFF
clone size: many; D gene: -; V gene: TRBV20-1; J gene: TRBJ1-5; CDR3 DNA: TGCAGTGCCAGTGATAATAGCAATCAGCCCCAGCATTTT; CDR3 protein: CSASDNSNQPQHF
clone size: many; D gene: -; V gene: TRBV7-9; J gene: TRBJ2-1; CDR3 DNA: TGTGCCAGCAGCTTAGATCCAGGGCTTGAGCAGTTCTTC; CDR3 protein: CASSLDPGLEQFF
clone size: many; D gene: -; V gene: TRBV3-1; J gene: TRBJ1-2; CDR3 DNA: TGTGCCAGCAGCCAAGGCGGCAGGGGCTATGGCTACACCTTC; CDR3 protein: CASSQGGRGYGYTF
clone size: many; D gene: -; V gene: TRBV20-1; J gene: TRBJ1-1; CDR3 DNA: TGCAGTGCTAGGGAGACAGGTATGAACACTGAAGCTTTCTTT; CDR3 protein: CSARETGMNTEAFF
clone size: -; D gene: TRBD1; V gene: TRBV5-1; J gene: TRBJ2-7; CDR3 DNA: TGCGCCAGCAGCTTGGATGGACAGGGGGGTTCTAAGCAGTACTTC; CDR3 protein: CASSLDGQGGSKQYF
clone size: many; D gene: TRBD1; V gene: TRBV27; J gene: TRBJ2-3; CDR3 DNA: TGTGCCAGCAGCTTAATCGGGACAGGGGGCGCAGATACGCAGTATTTT; CDR3 protein: CASSLIGTGGADTQYF
clone size: many; D gene: -; V gene: TRBV20-1; J gene: TRBJ2-5; CDR3 DNA: TGCAGTGCTAGGGGAGATGCAGCCCAAGAGACCCAGTACTTC; CDR3 protein: CSARGDAAQETQYF
clone size: -; D gene: TRBD1; V gene: TRBV5-1; J gene: TRBJ2-3; CDR3 DNA: TGCGCCAGCAGCCAACTCGGGACAGGGGTCACAGATACGCAGTATTTT; CDR3 protein: CASSQLGTGVTDTQYF
clone size: many; D gene: TRBD1; V gene: TRBV20-1; J gene: TRBJ2-4; CDR3 DNA: TGCAGTGCTAGAGCGTCGGGACAGGGGGCGGACATTCAGTACTTC; CDR3 protein: CSARASGQGADIQYF
clone size: many; D gene: -; V gene: TRBV9; J gene: TRBJ2-2; CDR3 DNA: TGTGCCAGCCAGCCCGGCGGGGGCATCGGGGAGCTGTTTTTT; CDR3 protein: CASQPGGGIGELFF
clone size: few; D gene: TRBD2; V gene: TRBV5-1; J gene: TRBJ2-3; CDR3 DNA: TGCGCCAGCAGCTTCGACGGACAGGGGACTAGCGGTACGCAGTATTTT; CDR3 protein: CASSFDGQGTSGTQYF
clone size: many; D gene: -; V gene: TRBV28; J gene: TRBJ2-2; CDR3 DNA: TGTGCCAGCAGGGACAGGAACACCGGGGAGCTGTTTTTT; CDR3 protein: CASRDRNTGELFF
clone size: many; D gene: -; V gene: TRBV6-5; J gene: TRBJ2-6; CDR3 DNA: TGTGCCAGCAGTGCCATTAACAGGGGGGCCAACGTCCTGACTTTC; CDR3 protein: CASSAINRGANVLTF
clone size: few; D gene: -; V gene: TRBV19; J gene: TRBJ2-2; CDR3 DNA: TGTGCCAGTAGTACCCGGACAGAGAACACCGGGGAGCTGTTTTTT; CDR3 protein: CASSTRTENTGELFF
clone size: -; D gene: TRBD1; V gene: TRBV7-9; J gene: TRBJ2-7; CDR3 DNA: TGTGCCAGCAGCTTGGGCAGGGGGCTCGACGAGCAGTACTTC; CDR3 protein: CASSLGRGLDEQYF
clone size: many; D gene: -; V gene: TRBV5-1; J gene: TRBJ2-5; CDR3 DNA: TGCGCCAGCCCCCCGTATGAGTCAGCGGAGACCCAGTACTTC; CDR3 protein: CASPPYESAETQYF
clone size: many; D gene: TRBD1; V gene: TRBV28; J gene: TRBJ1-5; CDR3 DNA: TGTGCCAGCAGTCTTGAGGGCAGGGGGCTTCAGCCCCAGCATTTT; CDR3 protein: CASSLEGRGLQPQHF
clone size: few; D gene: -; V gene: TRBV20-1; J gene: TRBJ2-4; CDR3 DNA: TGCAGTGCCCGACAGGTAGCTGGCAGGGTAGCCAAAAACATTCAGTACTTC; CDR3 protein: CSARQVAGRVAKNIQYF
clone size: many; D gene: -; V gene: TRBV5-1; J gene: TRBJ2-5; CDR3 DNA: TGCGCCAGCAGTTTGCAGGGGTCCCAAGAGACCCAGTACTTC; CDR3 protein: CASSLQGSQETQYF
clone size: many; D gene: -; V gene: TRBV9; J gene: TRBJ2-5; CDR3 DNA: TGTGCCAGCAGCGTCAGTTTAGGAGAGACCCAGTACTTC; CDR3 protein: CASSVSLGETQYF